This is a list of T cell receptor beta chains from one sample in a study of technical replicates of blood from a handful of donors. Libraries were prepared by immunoSEQ multiplex PCR; TCRdb keeps only in-frame clonotypes and omits some of them. This repertoire shows approximately 59,000 clones, roughly 96% found once; its top ten account for 2.5% to 3.5%. Input material: PBMCs. The receptors come from a human donor in good health. Some clones in this sample may be carry-over from other donors' samples. Both conserved end residues are part of each CDR3. A D gene is named only where the DNA matches it firmly. Only some rows state a clone size, as once, few, many or a class for expanded clones.

j_call: TRBJ1-3
v_call: TRBV18
d_call: -
clone_size: few
cdr3_aa: CASSPKKSGGNTIYF
cdr3_nt: TGTGCCAGCTCGCCCAAGAAATCGGGAGGAAACACCATATATTTT

j_call: TRBJ1-2
v_call: TRBV7-9
d_call: TRBD1
clone_size: -
cdr3_aa: CASSLDDRDNYGYTF
cdr3_nt: TGTGCCAGCAGCTTGGACGACAGGGATAACTATGGCTACACCTTC

j_call: TRBJ2-2
v_call: TRBV4-3
d_call: TRBD1
clone_size: -
cdr3_aa: CASSHGTATGELFF
cdr3_nt: TGCGCCAGCAGCCATGGGACAGCCACCGGGGAGCTGTTTTTT

j_call: TRBJ1-1
v_call: TRBV18
d_call: -
clone_size: -
cdr3_aa: CASSSSGSTEAFF
cdr3_nt: TGTGCCAGCTCAAGTTCAGGGTCCACTGAAGCTTTCTTT

j_call: TRBJ1-4
v_call: TRBV6-4
d_call: -
clone_size: -
cdr3_aa: CASSDRGGRHPMGKLFF
cdr3_nt: TGTGCCAGCAGTGACCGTGGGGGGAGACATCCCATGGGAAAACTGTTTTTT

j_call: TRBJ2-7
v_call: TRBV19
d_call: TRBD2
clone_size: -
cdr3_aa: CASSIEAAGRYEQYF
cdr3_nt: TGTGCCAGTAGTATAGAAGCAGCGGGAAGGTACGAGCAGTACTTC

j_call: TRBJ2-2
v_call: TRBV30
d_call: TRBD1
clone_size: -
cdr3_aa: CAWDGTGAGELFF
cdr3_nt: TGTGCCTGGGATGGAACAGGGGCCGGGGAGCTGTTTTTT

j_call: TRBJ2-5
v_call: TRBV2
d_call: -
clone_size: -
cdr3_aa: CASSVGLTGTQETQYF
cdr3_nt: TGTGCCAGCAGCGTCGGGTTGACAGGTACCCAAGAGACCCAGTACTTC

j_call: TRBJ1-2
v_call: TRBV7-2
d_call: -
clone_size: -
cdr3_aa: CASSQSGVRNYGYTF
cdr3_nt: TGTGCCAGCAGTCAGTCAGGGGTTAGGAACTATGGCTACACCTTC

j_call: TRBJ2-7
v_call: TRBV7-2
d_call: -
clone_size: -
cdr3_aa: CASSLPTRQAHNYEQYF
cdr3_nt: TGTGCCAGCAGCTTACCAACCCGACAGGCTCATAACTACGAGCAGTACTTC

j_call: TRBJ1-1
v_call: TRBV9
d_call: TRBD1
clone_size: -
cdr3_aa: CASSVLGQGTTEAFF
cdr3_nt: TGTGCCAGCAGCGTCCTAGGACAGGGAACGACTGAAGCTTTCTTT

j_call: TRBJ2-7
v_call: TRBV10-3
d_call: -
clone_size: -
cdr3_aa: CAISESEGMDGYEQYF
cdr3_nt: TGTGCCATCAGTGAGTCGGAGGGCATGGATGGCTACGAGCAGTACTTC

j_call: TRBJ2-3
v_call: TRBV5-1
d_call: -
clone_size: -
cdr3_aa: CASSPEGTPYGLTSTDTQYF
cdr3_nt: TGCGCCAGCAGCCCGGAAGGGACTCCGTATGGCTTAACTAGCACAGATACGCAGTATTTT

j_call: TRBJ2-2
v_call: TRBV19
d_call: TRBD1
clone_size: -
cdr3_aa: CASRSGGINTGELFF
cdr3_nt: TGTGCCAGTAGATCAGGGGGCATAAATACCGGGGAGCTGTTTTTT

j_call: TRBJ2-1
v_call: TRBV7-2
d_call: TRBD2
clone_size: -
cdr3_aa: CASSPLAGGPVEQFF
cdr3_nt: TGTGCCAGCAGCCCCCTAGCGGGAGGGCCCGTTGAGCAGTTCTTC

j_call: TRBJ2-2
v_call: TRBV4-2
d_call: -
clone_size: -
cdr3_aa: CASSQAEGDATGELFF
cdr3_nt: TGTGCCAGCAGCCAAGCCGAGGGGGACGCCACCGGGGAGCTGTTTTTT

j_call: TRBJ2-7
v_call: TRBV5-6
d_call: TRBD2
clone_size: -
cdr3_aa: CASSLESASGSEQYF
cdr3_nt: TGTGCCAGCAGCTTGGAGTCCGCTAGCGGGAGCGAGCAGTACTTC

j_call: TRBJ2-1
v_call: TRBV7-8
d_call: -
clone_size: -
cdr3_aa: CASSLYRSSYNEQFF
cdr3_nt: TGTGCCAGCAGCTTATACAGGAGCTCCTACAATGAGCAGTTCTTC

j_call: TRBJ2-7
v_call: TRBV4-3
d_call: -
clone_size: -
cdr3_aa: CASSPAPSDYEQYF
cdr3_nt: TGCGCCAGCAGCCCTGCCCCCAGCGACTACGAGCAGTACTTC

j_call: TRBJ2-1
v_call: TRBV13
d_call: TRBD2
clone_size: -
cdr3_aa: CASSPPRTRTNEQFF
cdr3_nt: TGTGCCAGCAGCCCCCCCCGGACTAGAACCAATGAGCAGTTCTTC

j_call: TRBJ2-1
v_call: TRBV6-1
d_call: -
clone_size: -
cdr3_aa: CASSEEGQSYNEQFF
cdr3_nt: TGTGCCAGCAGTGAAGAAGGACAGAGCTACAATGAGCAGTTCTTC

j_call: TRBJ1-1
v_call: TRBV7-2
d_call: -
clone_size: -
cdr3_aa: CASSLLGVMNTEAFF
cdr3_nt: TGTGCCAGCAGCTTATTAGGGGTCATGAACACTGAAGCTTTCTTT

j_call: TRBJ2-7
v_call: TRBV4-2
d_call: TRBD2
clone_size: once
cdr3_aa: CASSQGLAGVAYEQYF
cdr3_nt: TGTGCCAGCAGCCAAGGGCTAGCGGGAGTGGCCTACGAGCAGTACTTC

j_call: TRBJ1-2
v_call: TRBV27
d_call: -
clone_size: -
cdr3_aa: CASSLLTAGGTNYGYTF
cdr3_nt: TGTGCCAGCAGTTTATTAACTGCGGGTGGGACTAACTATGGCTACACCTTC

j_call: TRBJ2-3
v_call: TRBV11-2
d_call: TRBD2
clone_size: -
cdr3_aa: CASSLGGLAGGGTDTQYF
cdr3_nt: TGTGCCAGCAGCTTAGGCGGACTAGCGGGGGGGGGCACAGATACGCAGTATTTT

j_call: TRBJ2-5
v_call: TRBV29-1
d_call: TRBD2
clone_size: -
cdr3_aa: CSVVHLAGDQKTQYF
cdr3_nt: TGCAGCGTTGTTCATCTAGCGGGGGATCAGAAGACCCAGTACTTC

j_call: TRBJ1-1
v_call: TRBV5-1
d_call: TRBD1
clone_size: -
cdr3_aa: CASSIPGDRGREAFF
cdr3_nt: TGCGCCAGCAGCATTCCAGGGGACAGGGGTCGCGAAGCTTTCTTT

j_call: TRBJ2-7
v_call: TRBV10-3
d_call: -
clone_size: -
cdr3_aa: CAISGELYEQYF
cdr3_nt: TGTGCCATCAGTGGAGAGTTATACGAGCAGTACTTC

j_call: TRBJ2-3
v_call: TRBV10-3
d_call: TRBD2
clone_size: once
cdr3_aa: CAVRREGQDTQYF
cdr3_nt: TGTGCCGTGAGGAGGGAGGGCCAAGATACGCAGTATTTT

j_call: TRBJ1-1
v_call: TRBV5-1
d_call: TRBD1
clone_size: -
cdr3_aa: CASHNPGTGGKNTEAFF
cdr3_nt: TGCGCCAGCCACAACCCCGGGACAGGGGGTAAGAACACTGAAGCTTTCTTT

j_call: TRBJ2-1
v_call: TRBV5-4
d_call: TRBD2
clone_size: -
cdr3_aa: CASSRGLAPTSSYNEQFF
cdr3_nt: TGTGCCAGCAGCCGGGGACTAGCGCCTACTAGCTCCTACAATGAGCAGTTCTTC

j_call: TRBJ2-1
v_call: TRBV4-1
d_call: -
clone_size: once
cdr3_aa: CASSDTGSSYNEQFF
cdr3_nt: TGCGCCAGCAGCGATACGGGAAGCTCCTACAATGAGCAGTTCTTC

j_call: TRBJ2-7
v_call: TRBV9
d_call: -
clone_size: -
cdr3_aa: CASSVDRDPFYEQYF
cdr3_nt: TGTGCCAGCAGCGTAGACAGGGACCCATTCTACGAGCAGTACTTC

j_call: TRBJ1-1
v_call: TRBV5-6
d_call: -
clone_size: -
cdr3_aa: CASSPLGGTNTEAFF
cdr3_nt: TGTGCCAGCAGCCCCCTTGGGGGGACGAACACTGAAGCTTTCTTT

j_call: TRBJ1-1
v_call: TRBV30
d_call: -
clone_size: -
cdr3_aa: CAWTLGDRTNTEAFF
cdr3_nt: TGTGCCTGGACTCTCGGTGACAGAACGAACACTGAAGCTTTCTTT

j_call: TRBJ2-2
v_call: TRBV9
d_call: TRBD1
clone_size: -
cdr3_aa: CASSVASQGVTGELFF
cdr3_nt: TGTGCCAGCAGCGTAGCGTCGCAGGGGGTTACCGGGGAGCTGTTTTTT

j_call: TRBJ2-1
v_call: TRBV11-1
d_call: -
clone_size: -
cdr3_aa: CASRQGSYNEQFF
cdr3_nt: TGTGCCAGCAGGCAGGGATCCTACAATGAGCAGTTCTTC

j_call: TRBJ1-3
v_call: TRBV10-3
d_call: TRBD1
clone_size: -
cdr3_aa: CAIGWQGAASGNTIYF
cdr3_nt: TGTGCCATCGGTTGGCAGGGGGCTGCCTCTGGAAACACCATATATTTT

j_call: TRBJ2-6
v_call: TRBV11-1
d_call: TRBD2
clone_size: -
cdr3_aa: CASSLAGAGGANVLTF
cdr3_nt: TGTGCCAGCAGCTTAGCGGGAGCGGGGGGGGCCAACGTCCTGACTTTC

j_call: TRBJ2-5
v_call: TRBV7-9
d_call: -
clone_size: -
cdr3_aa: CASSLKARAETQYF
cdr3_nt: TGTGCCAGCAGCTTAAAGGCCAGGGCGGAGACCCAGTACTTC

j_call: TRBJ2-1
v_call: TRBV11-3
d_call: -
clone_size: -
cdr3_aa: CASSLGQERANEQFF
cdr3_nt: TGTGCCAGCAGCTTAGGCCAAGAGCGGGCCAATGAGCAGTTCTTC

j_call: TRBJ2-5
v_call: TRBV7-6
d_call: -
clone_size: -
cdr3_aa: CASSLNRETQYF
cdr3_nt: TGTGCCAGCAGCCTTAATCGGGAGACCCAGTACTTC